This T cell receptor beta chain was obtained from a study of cytomegalovirus exposure and HLA in healthy donors. Study-wide findings and caveats: Most TCR sequences were rare, but some public TCRs occurred in many donors. Cytomegalovirus association was assigned to about 150 TCR beta chains. Common viral pathogens (according to a later analysis) appeared linked to several of the most significant clusters. Earlier results showed most TCR beta V segments being productive about 87% or about 30% of the time.

As to this clone: What it binds is not known.

With V trimmed by 2 bases and J by 3 bases, 6 bases remained unmatched. Germline-derived CDR1 and CDR2 are SGHDN and FVKESK. The CDR3 totals 15 residues. Primers for the PCR totalled 60 Vbeta and 13 Jbeta. The assay was immunoSEQ multiplex PCR, and TCRdb's table has in-frame clones only and misses some. There are 90,000 or so clones in the sample; about four fifths occur only once, and 3% to 3.5% lies in the top ten. Input material: PBMCs. The receptor was derived from a man younger than 45 in good health and CMV-seropositive. The chain joins TRBV14 to TRBJ1-2; 7 positions agree with TRBD1. CDR3 amino acids: CASSQLFGTDYGYTF. Written as DNA, the CDR3 is TGTGCCAGCAGCCAATTATTCGGGACAGACTATGGCTACACCTTC.